This T cell receptor (beta chain) was observed in a study of post-analysis software for immune sequencing data. As regards this clonotype: The antigen is undetermined. An end of the junction does not agree with germline; a read error may underlie this.

Findings and limits, study-wide: Roughly five TRBV segments appeared more often in patients than in controls, and TRBV5-6, TRBV5-1 and TRBV20-1 were among these.

Prepared libraries of TCR beta cDNA carried unique molecular identifiers. MiXCR, run by TCRdb on the PCR reads, gives a single entry per CDR3 protein. Of roughly 400,000 distinct CDR3 sequences in the sample, 39% were seen once. CDR1 is SGHVS and CDR2 is FQNEAQ in the germline V gene. The CDR3 covers 15 residues. Sequencing was performed on blood. The V and J genes are TRBV7-8 and TRBJ1-6; maybe TRBD1 (6 bases). The sequence was obtained from a girl aged 2 to 9 with multiple sclerosis. CDR3 DNA sequence: TGTGCCAGCAGCTCTGGGGGCTGGGGTAATTCACCCCCCCACTTT. This gives the protein CASSSGGWGNSPPHF.